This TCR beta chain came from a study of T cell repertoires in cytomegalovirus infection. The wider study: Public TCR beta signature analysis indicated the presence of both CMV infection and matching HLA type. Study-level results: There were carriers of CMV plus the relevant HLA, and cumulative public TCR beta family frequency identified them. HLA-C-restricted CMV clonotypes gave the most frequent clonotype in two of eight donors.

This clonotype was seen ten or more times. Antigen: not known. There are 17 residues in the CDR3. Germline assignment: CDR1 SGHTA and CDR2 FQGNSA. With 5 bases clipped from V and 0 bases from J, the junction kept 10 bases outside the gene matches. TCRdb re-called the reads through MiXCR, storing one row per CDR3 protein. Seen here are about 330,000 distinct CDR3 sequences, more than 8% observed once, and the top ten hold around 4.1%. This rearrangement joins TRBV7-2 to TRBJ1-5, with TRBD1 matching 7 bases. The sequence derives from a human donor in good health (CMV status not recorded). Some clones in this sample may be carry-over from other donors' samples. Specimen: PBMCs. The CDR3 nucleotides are TGTGCCAGCAGCCTCAGAGCGGGACAGTATAGCAATCAGCCCCAGCATTTT. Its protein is CASSLRAGQYSNQPQHF.